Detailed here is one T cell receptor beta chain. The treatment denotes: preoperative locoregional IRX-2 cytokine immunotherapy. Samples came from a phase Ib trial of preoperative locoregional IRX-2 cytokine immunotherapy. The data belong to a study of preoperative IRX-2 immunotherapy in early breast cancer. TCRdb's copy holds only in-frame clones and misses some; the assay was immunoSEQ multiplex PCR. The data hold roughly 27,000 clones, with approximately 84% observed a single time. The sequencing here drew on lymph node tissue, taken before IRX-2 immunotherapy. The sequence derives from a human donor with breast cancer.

In nucleotides, the CDR3 is TGTGCCAGTAGTATACCCACAGGGAATCAGCCCCAGCATTTT. Protein: CASSIPTGNQPQHF. The chain couples TRBV19 to TRBJ1-5, with TRBD1 as a possible D gene (6 bases). The CDR3 runs to 14 residues. V was shortened by 2 bases and J by 4 bases, with 9 bases between the two germline ends. Germline assignment: CDR1 LNHDA and CDR2 SQIVND (reference sequence). Full variable domain (rest looked up from reference TRBV19 and TRBJ1-5): DGGITQSPKYLFRKEGQNVTLSCEQNLNHDAMYWYRQDPGQGLRLIYYSQIVNDFQKGDIAEGYSVSREKKESFPLTVTSAQKNPTAFYLCASSIPTGNQPQHFGDGTRLSIL.